This T cell receptor beta chain was recorded in a study of long-term antiretroviral therapy in people with HIV. This CDR3 contains 17 residues. The germline V gene encodes CDR1 SSHAT and CDR2 FNYEAQ (reference sequence). An immunoSEQ assay, version v3.0, was performed at survey level. Sequenced by immunoSEQ multiplex PCR; TCRdb stores in-frame clones only, minus some. The sample lists around 16,000 clones; roughly 80% were seen once. A remark on this clone: Sequence at one end of the junction differs from germline and may be a read error.

V usage is TRBV7-7 and J usage is TRBJ2-2; TRBD2 matches at 14 bases. Sequenced here: unsorted PBMCs, sampled 1.2 years before starting antiretroviral therapy. The source of this sequence is a man aged 30-40 years with HIV. Here the CDR3 reads CASSLGTSGSVTGELFF. CDR3 nucleotides: TGTGCTAGCAGCCTCGGGACTAGCGGGAGTGTAACCGGGGAGCTGTTTTTT.